This is a list of T cell receptor beta chains from one sample in a study of CD8 T cells in Susac syndrome. TCRdb re-called the immunoSEQ multiplex PCR reads with MiXCR, one entry per CDR3 protein. The sample contains around 140,000 distinct CDR3 sequences, 95% of which appear only once. Sequenced: CD4+ T cells from PBMCs. The receptors were gathered from a human donor with Susac syndrome. The CDR3 runs from the conserved cysteine through the conserved F or W. A D gene is named only where the DNA matches it firmly. For some rows the clone size is stated as once, few or many, or as a class when expanded; others skip it.

CDR3nt	CDR3aa	j_gene	abundance	d_gene	v_gene
TGCAGTGCTAGAGATCTAGAGACCCAGTACTTC	CSARDLETQYF	TRBJ2-5	once	-	TRBV20-1
TGTGCCATCAGTGAGGACAGAGACCACGAGCAGTACTTC	CAISEDRDHEQYF	TRBJ2-7	-	-	TRBV10-3
TGTGCCAGCCGCTCCCAGAGAGAAAAACTGTTTTTT	CASRSQREKLFF	TRBJ1-4	-	-	TRBV28
TGTGCCAGCACCTTGGGACGGATGAATTCACCCCTCCACTTT	CASTLGRMNSPLHF	TRBJ1-6	-	-	TRBV21-1
TGCGCCAGCTCGCCACAGGGCCCACCAACCTTCTATGGCTACACCTTC	CASSPQGPPTFYGYTF	TRBJ1-2	-	-	TRBV5-1
TGTGCCTGGAGTCAAGATTTTACTAGCACAGATACGCAGTATTTT	CAWSQDFTSTDTQYF	TRBJ2-3	-	-	TRBV30
TGCAGCGTTGATCTGGGTAACACTGAAGCTTTCTTT	CSVDLGNTEAFF	TRBJ1-1	-	-	TRBV29-1
TGTGCCAGCTCACCACCCCCTAAGAGGGGGGTCGATGAGCAGTTCTTC	CASSPPPKRGVDEQFF	TRBJ2-1	-	-	TRBV18
TGTGCCAGCAGCCAAAATCCCGGGACTAGCGGAGAGACCCAGTACTTC	CASSQNPGTSGETQYF	TRBJ2-5	-	TRBD2	TRBV3-1
TGTGCCAGCAGCTTAGGGTATCAGCGGACCGGGGAGCTGTTTTTT	CASSLGYQRTGELFF	TRBJ2-2	-	-	TRBV7-2
TGTGCCAGCAGTTTAGGGCGGGAGGGTTACAATGAGCAGTTCTTC	CASSLGREGYNEQFF	TRBJ2-1	-	TRBD2	TRBV12-3/TRBV12-4
TGTGCCAGCAGCCAAGTCCGGGGCGAGGGCTACACCTTC	CASSQVRGEGYTF	TRBJ1-2	-	-	TRBV14
TGTGCCAGCAGTCCGGGACTCCTCCCTGATGAGCAGTTCTTC	CASSPGLLPDEQFF	TRBJ2-1	-	-	TRBV12-3/TRBV12-4
TGTGCCAGCCCCCAGTTCGGAGCAGACAATGAGCAGTTCTTC	CASPQFGADNEQFF	TRBJ2-1	-	-	TRBV12-3/TRBV12-4
TGTGCCAGCAGCCAATTTAGTACAGATACGCAGTATTTT	CASSQFSTDTQYF	TRBJ2-3	-	-	TRBV3-1
TGTGCCAGCAGTCAGCCGAGACAAGAGACCCAGTACTTC	CASSQPRQETQYF	TRBJ2-5	-	-	TRBV2
TGTGCCAGCAGCTTAACGGGGTCGGGGTCGAACAATGAGCAGTTCTTC	CASSLTGSGSNNEQFF	TRBJ2-1	-	-	TRBV7-3
TGTGCCAGCAGCCCTCATCCAGACACTGAAGCTTTCTTT	CASSPHPDTEAFF	TRBJ1-1	-	-	TRBV11-2
TGCAGTGCTCCGGGGATCCGTCCTATAGACGGCTACACCTTC	CSAPGIRPIDGYTF	TRBJ1-2	-	-	TRBV20-1
TGCAGTGCTAGAGACTCCCGTCTTTACAATGAGCAGTTCTTC	CSARDSRLYNEQFF	TRBJ2-1	-	-	TRBV20-1
TGTGCCAGCAGCCCGACAGGGGGCATCCCTGAAGCTTTCTTT	CASSPTGGIPEAFF	TRBJ1-1	-	TRBD1	TRBV12-3/TRBV12-4
TGTGCCAGCAGTTCCGAATGGGGATACAATGAGCAGTTCTTC	CASSSEWGYNEQFF	TRBJ2-1	-	-	TRBV2
TGTGCCTGGAGTGTAGGGGGGGGCTACACCTTC	CAWSVGGGYTF	TRBJ1-2	-	-	TRBV30
TGTGCCAGCAGCCACGGACTAGAGATAGAGACCCAGTACTTC	CASSHGLEIETQYF	TRBJ2-5	-	TRBD2	TRBV7-9
TGTGCCAGCAGTCTGCCCCCGGGACAGGGGGGGGGAGGGGCCAACGTCCTGACTTTC	CASSLPPGQGGGGANVLTF	TRBJ2-6	-	TRBD1	TRBV6-4
TGTGCCAGCAGCGTTCCCGGACAGGGCACAGATACGCAGTATTTT	CASSVPGQGTDTQYF	TRBJ2-3	-	TRBD1	TRBV28